Below are 12 T cell receptor beta chains sequenced from a single sample in a study of blood T cell repertoires in COVID-19. The data were produced by immunoSEQ multiplex PCR, yet TCRdb's version contains in-frame clones alone and is incomplete. The table shows about 240,000 clones, with around 87% occurring only once. The sample taken for sequencing was PBMCs or T cells enriched from blood (not recorded which). The receptors were sampled from a woman aged 35 to 49 with acute COVID-19.

This sequence joins TRBV10-1 and TRBJ2-2; D might be TRBD2 (6 bases). The CDR3 consists of 13 residues. With 6 bases removed from V and 6 bases from J, the gap between germline ends came to 11 bases. CDR1 WNHNN and CDR2 SYGVQD come from the germline V gene (reference sequence). CDR3 in amino acids: CASSRLVPGELFF. The CDR3 region has the DNA TGCGCCAGCAGCAGACTAGTCCCCGGGGAGCTGTTTTTT.

The rearrangement links TRBV11-3 to TRBJ1-6, with TRBD1 matching over 9 bases. V lost 8 bases, J lost 7 bases, and 6 bases stayed unmatched. Germline V gene sequence: CDR1 SGHNT, CDR2 YENEEA. The length of the CDR3 is 14 residues. The chain's CDR3 is CASGTGNYNSPLHF. In DNA, the CDR3 is TGTGCCAGCGGGACAGGGAATTACAATTCACCCCTCCACTTT.

V is TRBV14 and J is TRBJ2-1; 14 bases agree with TRBD2. CDR1 and CDR2 from the germline V gene are SGHDN and FVKESK. Trimming removed 0 bases from V and 8 bases from J; junction bases left unmatched: 6. CDR3 size: 17 residues. CDR3 coding DNA: TGTGCCAGCAGCCAAGACCCCGGACTAGCGGGAGGCCATGAGCAGTTCTTC. The encoded protein is CASSQDPGLAGGHEQFF.

The chain carries TRBV5-4 and TRBJ2-2, with D perhaps TRBD1 (6 bases). The germline gives CDR1 SGHNT, CDR2 YYREEE (reference sequence). V lost 4 bases to trimming and J lost 6 bases, with 16 bases between them. The CDR3 has 15 amino acids. The CDR3 nucleotides are TGTGCCAGCAGCGCAGGGGCGCAATACTCCGGGGAGCTGTTTTTT. Its translation is CASSAGAQYSGELFF.

The V and J genes are TRBV30 and TRBJ2-2; the D is unclear. Trimming stripped 0 bases from V and 3 bases from J, with 8 bases between. CDR3 size: 14 residues. Germline loops: CDR1 GTSNPN, CDR2 SVGIG (reference sequence). CDR3 in amino acids: CAWSVSRYTGELFF. Written as DNA, the CDR3 is TGTGCCTGGAGTGTTTCCCGTTACACCGGGGAGCTGTTTTTT.

This sequence joins TRBV9 and TRBJ2-2; D is undetermined. This CDR3 is built from 13 residues. The V end lost 4 bases, the J end lost 6 bases, and 10 bases lay between the germline ends. Germline-derived CDR1 and CDR2 are SGDLS and YYNGEE. CDR3 in DNA: TGTGCCAGCAGCATAGAGCGTCCCGGGGAGCTGTTTTTT. Translation gives CASSIERPGELFF.

The chain employs TRBV13 and TRBJ2-4; 12 bases agree with TRBD1. The CDR3 sequence is 19 residues long. CDR1 is PRHDT, CDR2 FYEKMQ, per germline (reference sequence). Unmatched junction bases numbered 8, after V lost 0 bases and J lost 2 bases. CDR3 in DNA: TGTGCCAGCAGCTTAGGGGGACAGGGGGCGTGGGCCCCCAAAAACATTCAGTACTTC. Amino acids: CASSLGGQGAWAPKNIQYF.

The chain employs TRBV28 and TRBJ2-1, with 7 bases lining up with TRBD1. Looked up from germline, CDR1 is MDHEN and CDR2 is SYDVKM. This CDR3 has 15 residues. The V segment lost 2 bases and the J segment 12 bases; nucleotides outside the gene matches: 13. CDR3 in DNA: TGTGCCAGCAGTTTACCGGGACAGACCATGCCCGGGCAGTTCTTC. This translates into CASSLPGQTMPGQFF.

The chain employs TRBV11-3 and TRBJ1-5, with D possibly being TRBD1 (5 bases). Trimming pared 7 bases from V and 2 bases from J, leaving 18 bases between. CDR1 and CDR2 (germline): SGHNT, YENEEA. The CDR3 runs to 16 residues. Here the CDR3 reads CASIKPWGRGNQPQHF. CDR3 nucleotide sequence: TGTGCCAGCATCAAACCGTGGGGCAGAGGCAATCAGCCCCAGCATTTT.

This chain links TRBV24-1 with TRBJ1-6; D unclear. The V gene's germline CDR1 is KGHDR and CDR2 SFDVKD. The V end was cut by 3 bases, the J end by 7 bases, with 9 bases between. The CDR3 runs to 14 residues. DNA for the CDR3: TGTGCCACCAGTGATACCCGGGAGAATTCACCCCTCCACTTT. Protein sequence: CATSDTRENSPLHF.

This clone was found once. The junction shows a germline mismatch at one end, possibly a read error. This chain connects TRBV12-3 or TRBV12-4 to TRBJ1-5, with D tentatively TRBD1 (6 bases). The CDR3 spans 13 residues. CDR3 coding DNA: TGTGCCAGTAGTTTAACAGGGAATCAGCCCCAGCATTTT. It yields the protein CASSLTGNQPQHF.

The sample holds one count of this clone. The V gene is TRBV7-8, the J gene TRBJ2-5, with 9 bases lining up with TRBD1. The CDR3 is 16 amino acids. Per germline, CDR1 SGHVS and CDR2 FQNEAQ. The J segment lost 2 bases and the V segment lost 3 bases, leaving 7 bases of the junction unmatched. The CDR3 region has the DNA TGTGCCAGCAGCTTCCGCCGGGACAGGGATCAAGAGACCCAGTACTTC. It specifies CASSFRRDRDQETQYF.